Listed here are 19 T cell receptor beta chains from one sample, sequenced in a study of OX40 agonist ivuxolimab in advanced cancers. Libraries were prepared by immunoSEQ multiplex PCR; TCRdb keeps only in-frame clonotypes and omits some of them. The sample carries about 46,000 clones, 70% to 85% recorded once. Source: CD4+ or CD8+ T cells sorted from blood, taken in a trial of the OX40 agonist ivuxolimab. These receptors were obtained from an adult with an advanced solid tumor such as melanoma, head and neck, liver or kidney cancer.

The CDR3 DNA reads as TGCGCCAGCAGCCAGGCCAGAGGACAGGGCGCGAATAATTCACCCCTCCACTTT. This gives the protein CASSQARGQGANNSPLHF. J is TRBJ1-6 and V is TRBV4-1; the match to TRBD1 covers 8 bases. This CDR3 spans 18 amino acids. Looked up from germline, CDR1 is MGHRA and CDR2 is YSYEKL. V shed 3 bases, J shed 5 bases, and the junction held 12 bases outside the gene matches.

V and J are TRBV9 and TRBJ1-1; TRBD1 might be the D (6 bases). The germline V gene encodes CDR1 SGDLS and CDR2 YYNGEE. This CDR3 region has 14 residues. Trimming removed 7 bases at V and 0 bases at J, with 13 bases between. Written as DNA, the CDR3 is TGTGCCAGCGCCCGGGACACAATGAACACTGAAGCTTTCTTT. Encoded protein: CASARDTMNTEAFF.

This clone was seen a handful of times. This chain connects TRBV14 to TRBJ2-5; tentatively, D is TRBD2 (5 bases). The CDR3 is 17 amino acids. Trimming shortened V by 3 bases and J by 5 bases, and 22 bases separated the two germline ends. Germline V gene data show CDR1 as SGHDN and CDR2 as FVKESK. For the CDR3, the DNA is TGTGCCAGCAGCCACCGGGCTGGAGGATGGGGTGGGGAGACCCAGTACTTC. Amino acid sequence: CASSHRAGGWGGETQYF.

The gene calls are TRBV7-9 and TRBJ2-7; TRBD1 matches at 7 bases. The length of the CDR3 is 12 residues. Germline CDR1 and CDR2: SEHNR and FQNEAQ (reference sequence). J lost 6 bases, V lost 1 base, and 0 bases had no gene match. CDR3 nucleotides: TGTGCCAGCAGCTTAGACAGGGGCGAGCAGTACTTC. Translation: CASSLDRGEQYF.

This clone was recorded once. The J gene is TRBJ1-1, the V gene TRBV2; D gene unclear. Trimming removed 0 bases from V and 6 bases from J, with 11 bases in between. Per germline, CDR1 SNHLY and CDR2 FYNNEI. The CDR3 extends over 14 amino acids. CDR3 loop: CASSEAGEGAEAFF. CDR3 bases: TGTGCCAGCAGTGAAGCGGGTGAGGGCGCTGAAGCTTTCTTT.

V gene TRBV7-2 combines with J gene TRBJ2-7, with D tentatively TRBD1 or TRBD2 (5 bases each). The CDR3 has 13 residues. V lost 3 bases to trimming and J lost 3 bases, with 9 bases between them. Germline V gene data show CDR1 as SGHTA and CDR2 as FQGNSA. The CDR3 DNA reads as TGTGCCAGCAGCTTGGGGGTGCTCTACGAGCAGTACTTC. The encoded protein is CASSLGVLYEQYF.

CDR3 nucleotides: TGTGCCAGCTCACCGAGTCGGGGGGCCTCCAATGAGCAGTTCTTC. It yields the protein CASSPSRGASNEQFF. The chain employs TRBV18 and TRBJ2-1; tentatively, D is TRBD2 (7 bases). The CDR3 sequence is 15 residues long. V was shortened by 3 bases and J by 6 bases, with 15 bases between the two germline ends. Germline V gives CDR1 KGHSH, CDR2 LQKENI.

This chain connects TRBV19 to TRBJ1-2; no clear D gene. CDR1 and CDR2 (germline): LNHDA, SQIVND (reference sequence). The ends were cut back, 1 base at V and 8 bases at J, with 14 bases in the middle. CDR3 size: 14 residues. CDR3 protein: CASSIVAQSMGYTF. The CDR3 nucleotides are TGTGCCAGTAGTATAGTCGCCCAGAGCATGGGCTACACCTTC.

The gene calls are TRBV7-3 and TRBJ2-2; 7 bases agree with TRBD2. Germline trimming cut 2 bases from V and 2 bases from J; bases unmatched to any gene: 11. From germline, CDR1 is SGHTA and CDR2 FQGTGA. The CDR3 is 18 residues long. The DNA of the CDR3 is TGTGCCAGCAGCTTAGGATTGGGCGGGAGACCAAACACCGGGGAGCTGTTTTTT. Translating it yields CASSLGLGGRPNTGELFF.

This clone was seen a few times. V is TRBV19 and J is TRBJ1-2; D is ambiguous. Trimming took off 1 base at V and 1 base at J, with 7 bases between the two ends. CDR1 and CDR2 (germline): LNHDA, SQIVND (reference sequence). There are 14 residues in the CDR3. For the CDR3, the DNA is TGTGCCAGTAGTATAGTGGCAGTTAACTATGGCTACACCTTC. Translation gives CASSIVAVNYGYTF.

This chain joins TRBV6-1 and TRBJ2-6; the D is unclear. The CDR3 totals 15 residues. Trimming left V 6 bases short and J 0 bases short, with 9 bases between. Germline V gene sequence: CDR1 MNHNS, CDR2 SASEGT. For the CDR3, the DNA is TGTGCCAGCAGAGCTACCGTCTCTGGGGCCAACGTCCTGACTTTC. This gives the protein CASRATVSGANVLTF.

The rearrangement links TRBV5-1 to TRBJ2-5, with 9 bases lining up with TRBD2. J gave up 5 bases and V 0 bases, and 11 bases lay outside the gene matches. CDR1 SGHRS and CDR2 YFSETQ come from the germline V gene. The CDR3 is 17 residues long. The DNA of the CDR3 is TGCGCCAGCAGCTTGGGAGCCTCGCGGGGGGGCCTGGAGACCCAGTACTTC. This codes for CASSLGASRGGLETQYF. Using reference TRBV5-1 and TRBJ2-5 for the parts outside the CDR3, the full variable domain is KAGVTQTPRYLIKTRGQQVTLSCSPISGHRSVSWYQQTPGQGLQFLFEYFSETQRNKGNFPGRFSGRQFSNSRSEMNVSTLELGDSALYLCASSLGASRGGLETQYFGPGTRLLVL.

The chain couples TRBV30 to TRBJ2-6; 10 bases match TRBD1. V was pared by 5 bases and J by 1 base, with 11 bases of the junction left unmatched. The CDR3 is 18 residues long. Germline V lookup: CDR1 GTSNPN, CDR2 SVGIG (reference sequence). For the CDR3, the DNA is TGTGCCTGGCTGGGCGGACAGGGGGGTGGTTCTGGGGCCAACGTCCTGACTTTC. Residues: CAWLGGQGGGSGANVLTF.

This clone was observed a few times. The chain recombines TRBV19 with TRBJ2-7, with TRBD2 identical over 7 bases. J was trimmed by 3 bases and V by 3 bases; bases with no gene match: 14. Germline CDR1 reads LNHDA; CDR2 reads SQIVND (reference sequence). This CDR3 spans 17 amino acids. The CDR3 region is CASSISPSERGRYEQYF. As DNA, the CDR3 is TGTGCCAGTAGTATTAGCCCGTCGGAGCGGGGACGCTACGAGCAGTACTTC.

The J gene is TRBJ1-2, the V gene TRBV7-6; 8 nucleotides agree with TRBD1. Looked up from germline, CDR1 is SGHVS and CDR2 is FNYEAQ. The CDR3 sequence is 14 residues long. V trimming: 1 base; J trimming: 6 bases; junction bases outside the gene matches: 4. In DNA form, the CDR3 reads TGTGCCAGCAGCTTAGATCCAGGGGGCAATGGCTACACCTTC. Protein product: CASSLDPGGNGYTF.

This clone was seen a single time. The V and J genes are TRBV5-4 and TRBJ1-6; 7 bases are shared with TRBD1. Germline-derived CDR1 and CDR2 are SGHNT and YYREEE (reference sequence). The CDR3 sequence is 16 residues long. J lost 5 bases, V lost 1 base, and 6 bases had no gene match. The CDR3 is CASSLNRGGDNSPLHF. CDR3 nucleotide sequence: TGTGCCAGCAGCTTGAACAGGGGAGGTGATAATTCACCCCTCCACTTT.

V usage is TRBV6-1 and J usage is TRBJ2-7, with D unclear. The CDR3 contains 14 residues. Trimming left V 5 bases short and J 3 bases short, with 14 bases between. Germline assignment: CDR1 MNHNS and CDR2 SASEGT. As DNA, the CDR3 is TGTGCCAGCAGTCCTAAGTGGGCGAGCTACGAGCAGTACTTC. Its translation: CASSPKWASYEQYF.

The chain uses TRBV5-4 and TRBJ2-7, with D perhaps TRBD1 or TRBD2 (6 bases each). Between the trimmed V and J ends, which lost 5 bases and 0 bases, there was a span of 15 bases. Per germline, CDR1 SGHNT and CDR2 YYREEE (reference sequence). The CDR3 covers 15 residues. The CDR3 spells CASSSGGGSSYEQYF. CDR3 DNA sequence: TGTGCCAGCAGTTCCGGAGGGGGTAGCTCCTACGAGCAGTACTTC.

The chain links TRBV15 to TRBJ1-2, with no clear D. Trimming cost V 1 base and J 4 bases, with 7 bases left between them. The CDR3 totals 13 residues. From germline, CDR1 is LNHNV and CDR2 YYDKDF (reference sequence). The CDR3 region has the DNA TGTGCCACCAGCAGAGGCGGAGCCTATGGCTACACCTTC. Residues: CATSRGGAYGYTF.